What follows describes a single T cell receptor beta chain. The sample holds other DNA sequences that translate to the same CDR3. J was trimmed by 0 bases and V by 4 bases; bases with no gene match: 9. Looked up from germline, CDR1 is SGHNT and CDR2 is YYREEE (reference sequence). The CDR3 consists of 17 residues. The data are from a study of shared clonotypes between healthy human individuals. TCRdb's table, derived via immunoSEQ multiplex PCR, lists solely in-frame clones and lacks some. The sample lists 2.3 million or so clones; more than 85% were seen once. The sample taken for sequencing was naive CD4+ T cells from PBMCs. As to subset: CD45RA+ positively selected. The gene calls are TRBV5-4 and TRBJ1-3; TRBD1 agrees at 8 bases. This clonotype was obtained from a man younger than 30 in good health. Some clones in this sample may be carry-over from other donors' samples. CDR3 protein: CASSPDRGLPSGNTIYF. Here the CDR3 DNA reads TGTGCCAGCAGCCCCGACAGGGGCCTTCCCTCTGGAAACACCATATATTTT.